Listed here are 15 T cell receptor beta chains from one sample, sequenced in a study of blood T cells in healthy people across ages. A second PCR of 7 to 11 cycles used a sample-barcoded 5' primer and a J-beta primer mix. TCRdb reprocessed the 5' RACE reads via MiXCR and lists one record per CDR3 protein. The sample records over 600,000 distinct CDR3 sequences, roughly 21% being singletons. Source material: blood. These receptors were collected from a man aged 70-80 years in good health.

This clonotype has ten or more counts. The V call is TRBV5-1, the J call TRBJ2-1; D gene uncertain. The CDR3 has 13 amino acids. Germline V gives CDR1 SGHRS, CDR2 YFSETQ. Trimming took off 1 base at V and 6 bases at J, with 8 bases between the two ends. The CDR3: CASSLSGSNEQFF. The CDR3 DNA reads TGCGCCAGCAGCTTGTCAGGCTCCAATGAGCAGTTCTTC.

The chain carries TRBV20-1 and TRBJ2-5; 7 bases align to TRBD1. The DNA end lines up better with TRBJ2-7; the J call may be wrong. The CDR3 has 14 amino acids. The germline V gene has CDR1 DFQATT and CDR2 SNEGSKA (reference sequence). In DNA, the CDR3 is TGCAGTGCTAGCAACAGGGGAATTTCCTACGAGCAGTACTTC. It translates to CSASNRGISYEQYF.

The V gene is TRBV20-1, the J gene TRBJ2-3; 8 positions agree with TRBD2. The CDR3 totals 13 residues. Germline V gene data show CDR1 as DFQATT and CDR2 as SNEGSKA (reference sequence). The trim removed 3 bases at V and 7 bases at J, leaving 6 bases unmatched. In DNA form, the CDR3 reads TGCAGTGCTAGCGAGAAGCGGGAGAATACGCAGTATTTT. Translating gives CSASEKRENTQYF.

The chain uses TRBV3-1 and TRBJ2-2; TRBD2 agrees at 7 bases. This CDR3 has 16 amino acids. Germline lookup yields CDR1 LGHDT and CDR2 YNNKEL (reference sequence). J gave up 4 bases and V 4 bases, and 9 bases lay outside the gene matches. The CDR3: CASSPLRGEGTGELFF. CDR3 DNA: TGTGCCAGCAGCCCCCTTCGAGGGGAGGGCACCGGGGAGCTGTTTTTT.

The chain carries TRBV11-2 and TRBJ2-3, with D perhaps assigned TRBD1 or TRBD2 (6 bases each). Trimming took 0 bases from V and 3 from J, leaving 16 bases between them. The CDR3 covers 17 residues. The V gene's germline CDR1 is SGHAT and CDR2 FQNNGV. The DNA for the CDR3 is TGTGCCAGCAGCTTAGAGGGGGGCAAAGTTAAGACAGATACGCAGTATTTT. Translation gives CASSLEGGKVKTDTQYF.

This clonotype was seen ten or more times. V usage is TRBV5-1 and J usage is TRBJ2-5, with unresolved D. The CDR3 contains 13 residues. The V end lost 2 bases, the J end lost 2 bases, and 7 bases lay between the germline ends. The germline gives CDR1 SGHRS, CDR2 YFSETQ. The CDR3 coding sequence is TGCGCCAGCAGCTTATGGGATCAAGAGACCCAGTACTTC. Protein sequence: CASSLWDQETQYF.

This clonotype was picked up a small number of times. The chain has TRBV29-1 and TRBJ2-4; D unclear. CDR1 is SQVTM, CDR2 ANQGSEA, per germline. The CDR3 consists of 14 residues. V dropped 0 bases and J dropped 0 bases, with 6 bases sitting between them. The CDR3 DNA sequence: TGCAGCGTTGAAGATCGGCTAGCCAAAAACATTCAGTACTTC. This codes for CSVEDRLAKNIQYF.

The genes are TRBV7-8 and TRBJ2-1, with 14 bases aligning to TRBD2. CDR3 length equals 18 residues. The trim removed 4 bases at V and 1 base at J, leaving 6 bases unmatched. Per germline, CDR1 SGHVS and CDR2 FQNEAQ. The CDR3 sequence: CASSSGTSGSVSYNEQFF. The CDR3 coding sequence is TGTGCCAGCAGCTCAGGGACTAGCGGGAGCGTTTCCTACAATGAGCAGTTCTTC. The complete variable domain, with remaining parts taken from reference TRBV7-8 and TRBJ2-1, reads GAGVSQSPRYKVAKRGQDVALRCDPISGHVSLFWYQQALGQGPEFLTYFQNEAQLDKSGLPSDRFFAERPEGSVSTLKIQRTQQEDSAVYLCASSSGTSGSVSYNEQFFGPGTRLTVL.

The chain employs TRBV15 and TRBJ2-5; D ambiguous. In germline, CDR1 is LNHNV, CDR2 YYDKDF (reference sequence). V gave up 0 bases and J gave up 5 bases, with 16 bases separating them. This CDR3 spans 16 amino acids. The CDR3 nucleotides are TGTGCCACCAGCAGAGATCCCGAGAGGCAATGGGAGACCCAGTACTTC. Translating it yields CATSRDPERQWETQYF.

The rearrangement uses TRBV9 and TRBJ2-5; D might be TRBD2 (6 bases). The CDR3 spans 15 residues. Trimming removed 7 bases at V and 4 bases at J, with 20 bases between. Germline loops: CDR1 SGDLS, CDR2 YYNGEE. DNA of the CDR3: TGTGCCAGCGGCCCTTTCAGCGGGCTGGGAGAGACCCAGTACTTC. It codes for CASGPFSGLGETQYF.

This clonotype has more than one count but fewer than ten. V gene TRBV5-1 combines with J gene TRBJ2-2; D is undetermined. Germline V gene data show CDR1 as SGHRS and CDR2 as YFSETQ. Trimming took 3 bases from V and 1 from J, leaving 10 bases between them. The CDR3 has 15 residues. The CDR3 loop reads CASSYEFLNTGELFF. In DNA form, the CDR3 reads TGCGCCAGCAGCTACGAGTTTTTGAACACCGGGGAGCTGTTTTTT.

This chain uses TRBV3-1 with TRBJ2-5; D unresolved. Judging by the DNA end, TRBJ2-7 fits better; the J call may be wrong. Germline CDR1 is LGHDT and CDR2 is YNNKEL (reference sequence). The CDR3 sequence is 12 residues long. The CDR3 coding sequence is TGTGCCAGCAGCCCCTATGGGAACGAGCAGTACTTC. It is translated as CASSPYGNEQYF.

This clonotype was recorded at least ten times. The CDR3 reads CASSSAGAYEQYF. The CDR3 coding sequence is TGTGCCAGCAGCTCTGCTGGAGCCTACGAGCAGTACTTC. This chain links TRBV9 with TRBJ2-7; D unresolved. This CDR3 has 13 residues. Germline V gene sequence: CDR1 SGDLS, CDR2 YYNGEE. Trimming left V 4 bases short and J 2 bases short, with 10 bases between. Together with reference TRBV9 and TRBJ2-7, the CDR3 gives the full variable domain: DSGVTQTPKHLITATGQRVTLRCSPRSGDLSVYWYQQSLDQGLQFLIQYYNGEERAKGNILERFSAQQFPDLHSELNLSSLELGDSALYFCASSSAGAYEQYFGPGTRLTVT.

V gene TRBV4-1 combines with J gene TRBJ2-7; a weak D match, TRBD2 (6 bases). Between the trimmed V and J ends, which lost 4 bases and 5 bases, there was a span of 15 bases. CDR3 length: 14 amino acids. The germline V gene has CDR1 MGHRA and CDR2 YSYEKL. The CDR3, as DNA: TGCGCCAGCAGCCGCGGGACGGATCGAGACGAGCAGTACTTC. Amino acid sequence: CASSRGTDRDEQYF.

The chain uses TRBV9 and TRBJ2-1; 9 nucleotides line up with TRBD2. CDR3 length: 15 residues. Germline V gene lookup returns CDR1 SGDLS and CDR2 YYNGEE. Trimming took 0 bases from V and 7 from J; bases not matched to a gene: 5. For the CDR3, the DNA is TGTGCCAGCAGCGTAGGAGCGGGAGGTTGGAATGAGCAGTTCTTC. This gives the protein CASSVGAGGWNEQFF.